Below, one TCR beta chain is given with its context. Its target is not known. The sample comes from a study of cytomegalovirus exposure and HLA in healthy donors. Study results and limitations: TCR beta sequences numbering fewer than 20,000 were associated with HLA alleles at 0.05 false discovery rate in a later analysis. From TCR beta sequences, most subjects' HLA-A and HLA-B alleles were reportedly predicted accurately.

Amplification used 60 Vbeta primers and 13 Jbeta primers. Produced via immunoSEQ multiplex PCR; TCRdb's table is partial and in-frame only. Seen here are more than 85,000 clones, less than 80% observed once, and the top ten hold 2% to 2.5%. The CDR3 is 15 amino acids. V was clipped by 2 bases and J by 4 bases; unmatched bases: 6. In germline, CDR1 is SGHVS, CDR2 FNYEAQ. The chain carries TRBV7-6 and TRBJ2-7; 9 bases agree with TRBD1. Sample: PBMCs. The clonotype comes from a man aged 35 to 55 in good health and CMV-seronegative. For the CDR3, the DNA is TGTGCCAGCAGCTTATCAGGGACAGGGAGGTACGAGCAGTACTTC. This gives the protein CASSLSGTGRYEQYF.